This TCR beta chain was sequenced in a study of OX40 agonist ivuxolimab in advanced cancers. Concerning this clone itself: Its antigen remains unidentified.

Study-level points and caveats: In CD8+ T cells, expanded clones were on average more numerous than in CD4+. Normalized T-cell clonal expansion was also low in some nonresponders. Determination of antigen specificity was not performed for the expanded peripheral T cells.

Profiling relied on immunoSEQ multiplex PCR, and the TCRdb table lists in-frame clones only, not all of them. The data show tens of thousands of clones, roughly 94% seen once. Specimen: CD4+ or CD8+ T cells sorted from blood, collected in a trial of the OX40 agonist ivuxolimab. The TCR comes from an adult with an advanced solid tumor such as melanoma, head and neck, liver or kidney cancer.

The CDR3 nucleotides read TGTGCCAGCAGCTCATTGGGGGACACCGGGGAGCTGTTTTTT. Its protein product is CASSSLGDTGELFF. This chain connects TRBV7-6 to TRBJ2-2; D tentatively reads TRBD1 or TRBD2 (5 bases each). The V end lost 4 bases, the J end lost 3 bases, and 9 bases lay between the germline ends. The CDR3 is 14 residues long. Germline V gene data show CDR1 as SGHVS and CDR2 as FNYEAQ. Using reference TRBV7-6 and TRBJ2-2 for the parts outside the CDR3, the full variable domain is GAGVSQSPRYKVTKRGQDVALRCDPISGHVSLYWYRQALGQGPEFLTYFNYEAQQDKSGLPNDRFSAERPEGSISTLTIQRTEQRDSAMYRCASSSLGDTGELFFGEGSRLTVL.